The rows below give T cell receptor beta chains drawn from one sample of a study of cytomegalovirus exposure and HLA in healthy donors. Sequencing used immunoSEQ multiplex PCR; TCRdb keeps in-frame clones, though not all of them. The sample contains about 150,000 clones, roughly 79% of which appear only once. The specimen sequenced was PBMCs. All receptors come from a woman aged 40 to 55 in good health and CMV-seronegative. CDR3s include the opening cysteine and the closing phenylalanine or tryptophan. The D gene is left open where the match is weak. A row's size may be missing; if present it is once, few, many or a size class.

J gene	D gene	V gene	clone size	CDR3 protein	CDR3 DNA
TRBJ1-2	.	TRBV28	.	CASSAIYPGYTNYGYTF	TGTGCCAGCAGTGCAATTTATCCAGGGTATACTAACTATGGCTACACCTTC
TRBJ1-5	.	TRBV19	.	CASSIVTNSPNQPQHF	TGTGCCAGTAGTATAGTGACGAACAGCCCTAATCAGCCCCAGCATTTT
TRBJ1-1	.	TRBV19	few	CASSLTGGRRAFF	TGTGCCAGTAGCTTGACCGGGGGGCGAAGAGCTTTCTTT
TRBJ1-2	TRBD1	TRBV5-4	once	CASSPGTGSYGYTF	TGTGCCAGCAGTCCTGGGACAGGGTCCTATGGCTACACCTTC
TRBJ1-2	.	TRBV13	.	CASSLAAGHPTEYGYTF	TGTGCCAGCAGCTTAGCTGCGGGGCACCCAACCGAATATGGCTACACCTTC
TRBJ2-7	TRBD2	TRBV4-2	.	CASSHPGTSGGDEQYF	TGTGCCAGCAGCCATCCCGGGACTAGCGGGGGGGACGAACAGTACTTC
TRBJ1-6	.	TRBV19	once	CASSPSGRLDSPLHF	TGTGCCAGTAGTCCCAGCGGGAGACTGGATTCACCCCTCCACTTT
TRBJ1-3	.	TRBV15	.	CATSRDLGDGNTIYF	TGTGCCACCAGCAGAGATCTAGGGGATGGAAACACCATATATTTT
TRBJ2-7	.	TRBV6-1	.	CASGSTREQYF	TGTGCCAGCGGCTCGACGAGGGAGCAGTACTTC
TRBJ1-4	.	TRBV7-9	.	CASSLGRQPNEKLFF	TGTGCCAGCAGCTTAGGCAGGCAGCCGAATGAAAAACTGTTTTTT
TRBJ1-1	TRBD1	TRBV27	.	CASRPDRGHAFF	TGTGCCAGCAGACCCGACAGGGGGCATGCTTTCTTT
TRBJ2-7	.	TRBV27	few	CASSDGVSYEQYF	TGTGCCAGCAGCGACGGGGTCTCCTACGAGCAGTACTTC
TRBJ1-2	TRBD1	TRBV6-5	.	CASSYHDRDYGYTF	TGTGCCAGCAGTTACCATGACAGGGACTATGGCTACACCTTC
TRBJ1-1	.	TRBV28	.	CASSLGGRGNTEAFF	TGTGCCAGCAGTTTGGGGGGAAGGGGGAACACTGAAGCTTTCTTT
TRBJ1-6	TRBD1	TRBV4-3	.	CASSQDRGFSPLHF	TGCGCCAGCAGCCAGGACAGGGGGTTTTCACCCCTCCACTTT
TRBJ1-2	.	TRBV7-2	.	CASSLDGGRGYGYTF	TGTGCCAGCAGCTTAGACGGGGGGCGAGGTTATGGCTACACCTTC
TRBJ1-5	TRBD1	TRBV7-2	.	CASSLAQRTGRRQPQHF	TGTGCCAGCAGCTTAGCGCAGAGGACAGGGCGCCGGCAGCCCCAGCATTTT
TRBJ1-5	.	TRBV7-9	.	CASSGSSRSGQPQHF	TGTGCCAGCAGCGGGTCGTCGAGGTCCGGTCAGCCCCAGCATTTT
TRBJ1-4	.	TRBV15	.	CATSTGATNEKLFF	TGTGCCACCAGCACGGGGGCAACTAATGAAAAACTGTTTTTT
TRBJ1-6	.	TRBV6-5	few	CASSYVVGRNSPLHF	TGTGCCAGCAGTTACGTGGTGGGGAGGAATTCACCCCTCCACTTT
TRBJ2-7	TRBD1	TRBV19	.	CASSFQTGSSEQYF	TGTGCCAGTAGTTTTCAGACAGGGTCTTCTGAGCAGTACTTC
TRBJ1-5	.	TRBV2	once	CASSVQGLYSNQPQHF	TGTGCCAGCAGTGTCCAGGGATTATATAGCAATCAGCCCCAGCATTTT
TRBJ1-1	.	TRBV7-6	.	CASSSSLNTEAFF	TGTGCCAGCAGCTCGAGTCTGAACACTGAAGCTTTCTTT
TRBJ2-7	TRBD1	TRBV2	.	CARKGQTSYEQYF	TGTGCCAGAAAGGGACAGACCTCCTACGAGCAGTACTTC
TRBJ1-2	.	TRBV29-1	.	CSVARLTGLGYTF	TGCAGCGTCGCCCGCTTGACAGGCCTCGGCTACACCTTC
TRBJ2-3	.	TRBV6-1	few	CASSRATETVDTQYF	TGTGCCAGCAGTCGCGCTACTGAAACGGTAGATACGCAGTATTTT
TRBJ1-4	.	TRBV6-6	few	CASTNRGTNEKLFF	TGTGCCAGCACCAACCGGGGAACTAATGAAAAACTGTTTTTT
TRBJ1-2	.	TRBV6-4	.	CASSAGSPNYGYTF	TGTGCCAGCAGTGCGGGTTCTCCTAACTATGGCTACACCTTC
TRBJ1-2	.	TRBV5-8	.	CASSLAGGYTF	TGTGCCAGCAGCTTGGCGGGGGGCTACACCTTC
TRBJ2-7	.	TRBV4-1	.	CASSRGWSYEQYF	TGCGCCAGCAGCCGGGGCTGGTCCTACGAGCAGTACTTC
TRBJ1-1	.	TRBV5-1	.	CASSRTNLNTEAFF	TGCGCCAGCAGCCGGACAAACCTGAACACTGAAGCTTTCTTT
TRBJ1-6	TRBD1	TRBV5-8	.	CASSLRGQVNSPLHF	TGTGCCAGCAGCTTGAGGGGACAGGTCAATTCACCCCTCCACTTT
TRBJ1-1	.	TRBV2	once	CASSDEVYAEAFF	TGTGCCAGCAGTGATGAGGTTTACGCTGAAGCTTTCTTT
TRBJ2-7	.	TRBV7-9	.	CASSPLETGPEQYF	TGTGCCAGCAGCCCGCTTGAGACAGGTCCCGAGCAGTACTTC
TRBJ2-2	.	TRBV10-2	.	CASSETVNTGELFF	TGCGCCAGCAGTGAAACAGTAAACACCGGGGAGCTGTTTTTT
TRBJ1-6	.	TRBV6-5	.	CASSYMRARGYSPLHF	TGTGCCAGCAGTTACATGCGGGCGCGGGGATATTCACCCCTCCACTTT
TRBJ2-5	TRBD1	TRBV7-2	.	CASSRARGHQETQYF	TGTGCCAGCAGCAGGGCGAGGGGGCATCAAGAGACCCAGTACTTC
TRBJ1-1	.	TRBV9	.	CASSSVATRGMNTEAFF	TGTGCCAGCAGCTCAGTGGCTACGAGAGGCATGAACACTGAAGCTTTCTTT
TRBJ1-5	TRBD1	TRBV6-1	.	CASSAFRQGLGQPQHF	TGTGCCAGCAGTGCATTTAGACAGGGCTTGGGTCAGCCCCAGCATTTT
TRBJ1-3	.	TRBV5-4	.	CASSFRGPGNTIYF	TGTGCCAGCAGCTTTCGGGGTCCTGGAAACACCATATATTTT
TRBJ1-1	TRBD1	TRBV18	.	CASSQGQGGDTEAFF	TGTGCCAGCTCACAGGGACAGGGAGGGGACACTGAAGCTTTCTTT
TRBJ2-2	TRBD2	TRBV5-1	.	CASSLAGRGATGELFF	TGCGCCAGCAGCTTGGCCGGGCGGGGGGCCACCGGGGAGCTGTTTTTT
TRBJ1-5	TRBD1	TRBV2	.	CASSPAERPRGNQPQHF	TGTGCCAGCAGCCCCGCCGAGAGGCCCAGGGGGAATCAGCCCCAGCATTTT
TRBJ1-4	.	TRBV6-1	few	CASSENAAGINEKLFF	TGTGCCAGCAGTGAAAATGCTGCGGGGATTAATGAAAAACTGTTTTTT
TRBJ1-1	.	TRBV2	.	CASSGGTGNTEAFF	TGTGCCAGCAGTGGGGGCACAGGGAACACTGAAGCTTTCTTT
TRBJ1-5	.	TRBV10-3	once	CAISEGGGGQPQHF	TGTGCCATCAGTGAGGGGGGGGGAGGCCAGCCCCAGCATTTT
TRBJ1-3	TRBD1	TRBV6-6	.	CASSPETGSSGNTIYF	TGTGCCAGCAGCCCAGAGACAGGGAGCTCTGGAAACACCATATATTTT
TRBJ2-3	.	TRBV9	.	CASSVAASSDTQYF	TGTGCCAGCAGCGTAGCCGCTAGCTCAGATACGCAGTATTTT
TRBJ2-5	.	TRBV2	.	CASMSSRVQETQYF	TGTGCCAGCATGTCTTCCAGGGTCCAAGAGACCCAGTACTTC
TRBJ2-4	.	TRBV6-5	few	CASSSPRSGGGDIQYF	TGTGCCAGCAGTTCCCCTAGAAGCGGAGGAGGGGACATTCAGTACTTC